The clone carrying this TCR beta chain has just a few counts. Germline assignment: CDR1 LGHDT and CDR2 YNNKEL (reference sequence). V lost 1 base and J lost 3, with 22 bases in between. CDR3 length equals 18 residues. The entry originates in a study of low-dose radiotherapy and immunotherapy resistance in tumors. First-strand cDNA used TRAV- and TRBV-specific primers, covering alpha and beta chains. TCRs were put through 20 to 25 PCR cycles of amplification with Phusion. A constant-region primer and the V-primer adapter served as the primer pair. Amplification of the isolated mRNA used in vitro transcription. TCRdb recomputed calls from the reads with MiXCR, one row per CDR3 protein. The repertoire consists of over 14,000 distinct CDR3 sequences, with roughly 52% occurring once and the leading ten covering about 3.7%.

The chain employs TRBV3-1 and TRBJ2-7; possibly TRBD2 for D (6 bases). The receptor was derived from a human donor with advanced metastatic prostate, ovarian, gallbladder or colorectal cancer (not recorded which). This table probably holds off-target reads from a library built for another chain. CDR3 DNA: TGTGCCAGCAGCCAAGCAAGGATGACCGGGACTCGCAGCTACGAGCAGTACTTC. Translating it yields CASSQARMTGTRSYEQYF.